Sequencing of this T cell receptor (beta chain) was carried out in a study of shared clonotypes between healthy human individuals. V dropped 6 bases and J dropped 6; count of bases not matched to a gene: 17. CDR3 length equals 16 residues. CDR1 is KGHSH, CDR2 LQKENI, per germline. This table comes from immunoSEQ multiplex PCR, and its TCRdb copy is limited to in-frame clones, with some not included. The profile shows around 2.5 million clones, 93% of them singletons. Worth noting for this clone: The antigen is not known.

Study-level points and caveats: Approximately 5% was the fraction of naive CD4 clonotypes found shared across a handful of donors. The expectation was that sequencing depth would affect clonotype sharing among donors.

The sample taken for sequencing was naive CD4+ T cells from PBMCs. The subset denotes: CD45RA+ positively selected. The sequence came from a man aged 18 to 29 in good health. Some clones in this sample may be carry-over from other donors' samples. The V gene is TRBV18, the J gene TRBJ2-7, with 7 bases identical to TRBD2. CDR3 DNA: TGTGCCAGCTCTCTACTCGGACGGGGGGACGCGGGCGAGCAGTACTTC. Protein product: CASSLLGRGDAGEQYF.